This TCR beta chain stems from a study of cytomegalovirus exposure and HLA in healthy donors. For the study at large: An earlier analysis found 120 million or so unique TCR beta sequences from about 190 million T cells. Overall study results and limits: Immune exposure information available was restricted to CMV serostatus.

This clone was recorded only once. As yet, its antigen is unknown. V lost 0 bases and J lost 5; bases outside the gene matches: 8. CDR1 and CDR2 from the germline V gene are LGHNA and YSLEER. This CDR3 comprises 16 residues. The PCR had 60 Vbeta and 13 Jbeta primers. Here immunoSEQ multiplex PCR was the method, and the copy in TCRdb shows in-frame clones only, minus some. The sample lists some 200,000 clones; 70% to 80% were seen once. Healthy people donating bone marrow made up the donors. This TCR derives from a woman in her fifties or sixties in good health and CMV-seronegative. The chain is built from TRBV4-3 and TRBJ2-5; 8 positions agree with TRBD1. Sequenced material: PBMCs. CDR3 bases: TGCGCCAGCAGCCAAGAATGGACAGGGTCGGGTGAGACCCAGTACTTC. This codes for CASSQEWTGSGETQYF.